The T cell receptor (beta chain) described here comes from a study of siplizumab effects on memory and regulatory T cells. This clone has just one count. Its antigen is unidentified. TCRdb keeps only in-frame clones here, not all; method: immunoSEQ multiplex PCR. The data contain about 82,000 clones, roughly 89% of them singletons. Study-wide results and caveats: Some alloreactive sequences were traceable to unstimulated CD4+ memory cells, and siplizumab significantly reduced them.

Germline CDR1 and CDR2: SGDLS and YYNGEE. This CDR3 has 13 amino acids. V lost 2 bases and J 2 bases, leaving 7 bases between the germline ends. The sequence came from a human donor in good health. The chain couples TRBV9 to TRBJ1-1; D gene uncertain. What was sequenced was Tregs sorted from blood. The CDR3 loop is CASSVQVNTEAFF. In DNA form, the CDR3 reads TGTGCCAGCAGCGTTCAGGTCAACACTGAAGCTTTCTTT.